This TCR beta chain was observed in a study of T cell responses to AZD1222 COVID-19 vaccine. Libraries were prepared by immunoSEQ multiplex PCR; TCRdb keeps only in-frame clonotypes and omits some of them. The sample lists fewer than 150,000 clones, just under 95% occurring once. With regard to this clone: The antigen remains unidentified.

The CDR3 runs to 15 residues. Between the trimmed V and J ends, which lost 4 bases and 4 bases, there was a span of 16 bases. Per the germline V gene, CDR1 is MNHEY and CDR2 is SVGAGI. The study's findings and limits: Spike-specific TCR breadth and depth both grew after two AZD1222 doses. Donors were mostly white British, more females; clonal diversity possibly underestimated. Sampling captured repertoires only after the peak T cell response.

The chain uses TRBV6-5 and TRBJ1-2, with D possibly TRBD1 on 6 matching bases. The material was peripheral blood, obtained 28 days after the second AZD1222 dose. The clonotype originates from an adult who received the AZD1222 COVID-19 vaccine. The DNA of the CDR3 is TGTGCCAGCAGTTGGGACCGGGACAAAAGCTATGGCTACACCTTC. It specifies CASSWDRDKSYGYTF.